One sample yielded the 8 T cell receptor beta chains listed below, sequenced in a study of beta chain features in type 1 diabetes. Study-level results: TCRB CDR3s from Type 1 diabetes patients were moderately but significantly shorter in all four CD4+ subsets.

The whole isolated RNA underwent reverse transcription, so sequencing captured expressed TCRB transcripts. Clones were sequenced by immunoSEQ multiplex PCR, and TCRdb holds only the in-frame ones, with some missing. Of hundreds of thousands of clones in the sample, about an eighth were seen once. These TCRs' antigens remain unknown. Material for sequencing was naive CD4+ T cells from blood. The receptors were sampled from a young man with type 1 diabetes.

This clone appeared a few times. CDR3: CASSPLLKAGTEAFF. The CDR3 region has the DNA TGTGCCAGCAGCCCCTTGTTGAAGGCAGGCACTGAAGCTTTCTTT. The chain is built from TRBV14 and TRBJ1-1, with D unclear. V was trimmed by 4 bases and J by 4 bases, leaving 16 bases between them. Germline values: CDR1 SGHDN, CDR2 FVKESK. CDR3 length equals 15 residues.

This chain links TRBV5-1 with TRBJ2-3, with 13 bases identical to TRBD2. The CDR3 runs to 17 residues. V was pared by 0 bases and J by 0 bases, with 1 base of the junction left unmatched. From germline, CDR1 is SGHRS and CDR2 YFSETQ. The CDR3 region has the DNA TGCGCCAGCAGCTTGGGACTAGCGGGGGGTAGCACAGATACGCAGTATTTT. This translates into CASSLGLAGGSTDTQYF.

The table lists this clone with a few counts. The CDR3 DNA is TGTGCCAGCAGCCCCACCCCGAGGCTCTCGTACAATGAGCAGTTCTTC. Translating it yields CASSPTPRLSYNEQFF. The chain joins TRBV7-9 to TRBJ2-1; D gene ambiguous. Germline loops: CDR1 SEHNR, CDR2 FQNEAQ (reference sequence). The CDR3 consists of 16 residues. Trimming cost V 5 bases and J 4 bases, with 18 bases left between them.

This clone was seen only a few times. CDR3: CASSFKGAGANVLTF. The CDR3 nucleotides are TGTGCCAGCAGTTTTAAAGGGGCTGGGGCCAACGTCCTGACTTTC. The V gene is TRBV28, the J gene TRBJ2-6; weak D call: TRBD1 (5 bases). The CDR3 contains 15 residues. Looked up from germline, CDR1 is MDHEN and CDR2 is SYDVKM. V was trimmed by 3 bases and J by 2 bases, leaving 8 bases between them.

This clone has more than one count but fewer than ten. Here the CDR3 DNA reads TGTGCCAGCAGGTTCACAGGGGTGAACTATGGCTACACCTTC. Translating it yields CASRFTGVNYGYTF. This rearrangement joins TRBV7-2 to TRBJ1-2; 7 nucleotides match TRBD1. Germline lookup yields CDR1 SGHTA and CDR2 FQGNSA. The CDR3 is 14 amino acids. V was pared by 6 bases and J by 2 bases, with 6 bases of the junction left unmatched.

The CDR3 region has the DNA TGTGCCAGCAGTTCATACCCCGAGACAGGGGGTATGGCCCAGTACTTC. This codes for CASSSYPETGGMAQYF. This chain links TRBV27 with TRBJ2-5; 9 bases agree with TRBD1. The J segment lost 9 bases and the V segment lost 4 bases, leaving 15 bases of the junction unmatched. The germline CDR1 and CDR2 sequences are MNHEY and SMNVEV (reference sequence). The CDR3 runs 16 residues.

This chain uses TRBV28 with TRBJ1-4, with TRBD1 as a possible D gene (6 bases). Trimming cost V 8 bases and J 7 bases, with 17 bases left between them. The CDR3 covers 14 residues. CDR1 and CDR2 (germline): MDHEN, SYDVKM. CDR3 region: CASAGGAPSEKLFF. The CDR3 coding sequence is TGTGCCAGCGCTGGGGGGGCACCATCTGAAAAACTGTTTTTT.

This chain joins TRBV25-1 and TRBJ1-4, with 10 bases matching TRBD1. There are 13 residues in the CDR3. The germline V gene has CDR1 MGHDK and CDR2 SYGVNS. The CDR3 bases are TGTGCTACAACGACAGGGGGCGATGAAAAACTGTTTTTT. Translating gives CATTTGGDEKLFF.